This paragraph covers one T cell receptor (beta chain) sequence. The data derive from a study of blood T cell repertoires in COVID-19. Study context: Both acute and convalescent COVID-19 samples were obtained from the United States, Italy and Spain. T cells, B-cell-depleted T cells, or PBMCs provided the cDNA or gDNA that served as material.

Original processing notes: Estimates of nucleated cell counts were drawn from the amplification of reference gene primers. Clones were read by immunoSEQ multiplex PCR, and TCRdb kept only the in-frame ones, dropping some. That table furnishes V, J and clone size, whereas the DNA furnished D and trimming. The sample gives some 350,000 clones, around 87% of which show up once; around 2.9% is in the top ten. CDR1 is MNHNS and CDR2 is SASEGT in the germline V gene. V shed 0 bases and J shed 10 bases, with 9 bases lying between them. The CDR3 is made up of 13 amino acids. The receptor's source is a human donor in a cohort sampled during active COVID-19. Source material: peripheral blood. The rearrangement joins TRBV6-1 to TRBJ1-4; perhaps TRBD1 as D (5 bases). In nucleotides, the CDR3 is TGTGCCAGCAGTGAAGCGGGGGAGGGAAAACTGTTTTTT. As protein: CASSEAGEGKLFF.